The clone carrying this T cell receptor (beta chain) appeared a few times. Its specificity is unknown. The sample originates from a study of CD8 T cells in ankylosing spondylitis. The V gene's germline CDR1 is MDHEN and CDR2 SYDVKM. The CDR3 extends over 12 amino acids. V was cut by 8 bases and J by 11 bases, with 16 bases left in between. Study-level findings and limits: Earlier reports found some motif variants in synovial fluid and blood in reactive arthritis. Disease-associated clones were reportedly significantly overrepresented in matched ankylosing spondylitis synovial fluid. A motif of under ten highly homologous TCR beta variants was seen as apparently characteristic of ankylosing spondylitis blood.

It was by quantitative 5'-RACE with molecular barcodes that TCR beta libraries were made. TCRdb analysed the 5' RACE reads with MiXCR anew, one entry per CDR3 protein. The sample has 150,000 to 200,000 distinct CDR3 sequences; around 17% are singletons. The chain combines TRBV28 with TRBJ1-5, with D perhaps TRBD1 (6 bases). This TCR was recovered from a male donor with ankylosing spondylitis or in good health (not recorded which). Sequenced sample: blood, either unsorted or a sorted T cell fraction (not recorded which). The CDR3 DNA reads as TGTGCCAGCGACCGGGACAAGCGGTCCCAGCATTTT. As protein: CASDRDKRSQHF.